A selection of T cell receptor beta chains follows, all from one sample in a study of blood T cell repertoires in COVID-19. This table comes from immunoSEQ multiplex PCR, and its TCRdb copy is limited to in-frame clones, with some not included. Of 100,000 or so clones in the sample, 69% were seen once. Input material: peripheral blood. Receptor source: an elderly man with acute or convalescent COVID-19. Each CDR3 is given with its conserved first and last residue. A D gene is named only where the DNA matches it firmly. Some rows mark clone size as missing; the rest say once, few, many or name a class of expanded clone.

v_call	clone_size	cdr3_length	j_call	d_call	cdr3_nt	cdr3_aa
TRBV10-3	-	15	TRBJ2-7	-	TGTGCCATCAGTGAGTCTCAACAGGGCTCCTACGAGCAGTACTTC	CAISESQQGSYEQYF
TRBV7-9	-	15	TRBJ2-1	TRBD2	TGTGCCAGCAGCTCCCCTTGGGGGGGGTACAATGAGCAGTTCTTC	CASSSPWGGYNEQFF
TRBV28	-	15	TRBJ1-2	-	TGTGCCAGCAGGCCTTTCGCGGGGGGGGCTAGCGGCTACACCTTC	CASRPFAGGASGYTF
TRBV5-1	-	19	TRBJ1-5	-	TGCGCCAGCAAGTGGACGGACTGTCCCCCAGCCACAAGCAATCAGCCCCAGCATTTT	CASKWTDCPPATSNQPQHF
TRBV2	-	14	TRBJ2-3	TRBD2	TGTGCCAGCAGAAGCGGGAGAAGCACAGATACGCAGTATTTT	CASRSGRSTDTQYF
TRBV15	-	14	TRBJ1-2	-	TGTGCCACCAGCACCAGAGGACAGAACTATGGCTACACCTTC	CATSTRGQNYGYTF
TRBV19	few	13	TRBJ2-5	TRBD1	TGTGCCAGTACCCCGGGACAGGGGGAGACCCAGTACTTC	CASTPGQGETQYF
TRBV28	-	12	TRBJ2-7	-	TGTGCCAGCAGTTCCCCAAACTACGAGCAGTACTTC	CASSSPNYEQYF
TRBV27	-	13	TRBJ2-7	-	TGTGCCAGCAGTTTATTCAGTACGTACGAGCAGTACTTC	CASSLFSTYEQYF
TRBV4-3	-	15	TRBJ2-1	TRBD2	TGCGCCAGCAGCCAAGGGCCTGGGGGGGTCTATGAGCAGTTCTTC	CASSQGPGGVYEQFF
TRBV29-1	-	13	TRBJ2-3	TRBD1	TGCAGCGGTGACAGGGTGAGCACAGATACGCAGTATTTT	CSGDRVSTDTQYF
TRBV27	many	17	TRBJ1-1	-	TGTGCCAGCAGTTTATCGAGCACAGGTGGAAGGAACACTGAAGCTTTCTTT	CASSLSSTGGRNTEAFF
TRBV1	-	12	TRBJ1-2	-	TGCACCAGCACCCCTACTAACTATGGCTACACCTTC	CTSTPTNYGYTF
TRBV27	few	14	TRBJ2-5	TRBD2	TGTGCCAGCGCGGCGGGGGGCCCCCAGGAGACCCAGTACTTC	CASAAGGPQETQYF
TRBV7-2	-	14	TRBJ2-5	-	TGTGCCAGCAGCTCGGGACTGCAGCCCGGGACCCAGTACTTC	CASSSGLQPGTQYF
TRBV28	-	13	TRBJ1-5	-	TGTGCCAGCGGCCTGGGAGGGAATCAGCCCCAGCATTTT	CASGLGGNQPQHF
TRBV28	many	13	TRBJ2-7	-	TGTGCCAGCATCGGCGGTGGCTCCTACGAGCAGTACTTC	CASIGGGSYEQYF
TRBV11-3	-	19	TRBJ2-7	TRBD2	TGTGCCAGCAGCTTAGTGGGGGCGGTGGGACTAGCGGCCCCCTACGAGCAGTACTTC	CASSLVGAVGLAAPYEQYF
TRBV30	-	15	TRBJ1-3	-	TGTGCCTGGAGTGTACCGGGAACATCTGGAAACACCATATATTTT	CAWSVPGTSGNTIYF
TRBV12-3/TRBV12-4	-	11	TRBJ2-1	-	TGTGCCAGCACCGTTGGAGGAGAGCAGTTCTTC	CASTVGGEQFF
TRBV6-2/TRBV6-3	-	15	TRBJ2-3	-	TGTGCCAGCAGTTCGGACACTTCTTTTACAGATACGCAGTATTTT	CASSSDTSFTDTQYF
TRBV3-1/TRBV3-2	-	16	TRBJ1-4	-	TGTGCCAGCAGCCTACGCACCAGGGGAAGGGGTGAAAAACTGTTTTTT	CASSLRTRGRGEKLFF
TRBV6-6	-	17	TRBJ2-7	TRBD2	TGTGCCAGCAGCCGAATCGCCGGGACTAGCGGGACCTACGAGCAGTACTTC	CASSRIAGTSGTYEQYF
TRBV29-1	-	12	TRBJ1-1	TRBD1	TGCAGCGTGACAGGGGGAGGCCCTGAAGCTTTCTTT	CSVTGGGPEAFF
TRBV7-2	-	17	TRBJ2-3	TRBD2	TGTGCCAGCAGTTTAGCGGGAGAGGTTCCATCCACAGATACGCAGTATTTT	CASSLAGEVPSTDTQYF
TRBV5-1	-	15	TRBJ2-5	-	TGCGCCAGCAGCTCCCGGGCCCACCCGGGGGAGACCCAGTACTTC	CASSSRAHPGETQYF
TRBV4-3	once	16	TRBJ2-7	TRBD1	TGCGCCAGCAGCCAAGGGCTGACAGGGGGCTCCTACGAGCAGTACTTC	CASSQGLTGGSYEQYF
TRBV7-2	few	14	TRBJ2-3	-	TGTGCCAGCAGCATCGGGCCAGGGGCAGATACGCAGTATTTT	CASSIGPGADTQYF
TRBV29-1	-	15	TRBJ2-7	TRBD2	TGCAGCGTTGAAGAAGGGGAGCGGGATTCTTACGAGCAGTACTTC	CSVEEGERDSYEQYF
TRBV6-5	once	14	TRBJ2-7	TRBD2	TGTGCCACTACCACCCCGGGGGGAAGGAACGAGCAGTACTTC	CATTTPGGRNEQYF
TRBV29-1	few	15	TRBJ2-1	TRBD2	TGCAGCGTCGGGGGTCCTAGCGGCGACTACAATGAGCAGTTCTTC	CSVGGPSGDYNEQFF
TRBV2	few	14	TRBJ1-5	-	TGTGCCAGCACCCCGGGGGGAAGCAATCAGCCCCAGCATTTT	CASTPGGSNQPQHF
TRBV3-1/TRBV3-2	-	15	TRBJ1-4	-	TGTGCCAGCAGCCTATACAGTGCAACTAATGAAAAACTGTTTTTT	CASSLYSATNEKLFF
TRBV5-4	-	15	TRBJ2-1	TRBD2	TGTGCCAGCAGTGGCGAGGCTAGCGGTTACAATGAGCAGTTCTTC	CASSGEASGYNEQFF
TRBV9	-	16	TRBJ2-3	TRBD2	TGTGCCAGCAGCGCTAGACTAGCGCAGAGCACAGATACGCAGTATTTT	CASSARLAQSTDTQYF
TRBV28	-	17	TRBJ1-5	TRBD1	TGTGCCAGCAGTTTACGTTGGACAGGGACTCTAAGGCAGCCCCAGCATTTT	CASSLRWTGTLRQPQHF
TRBV7-9	-	15	TRBJ2-2	TRBD1	TGTGCCAGCAGCCCAGGGGACAGGGGGACCGGGGAGCTGTTTTTT	CASSPGDRGTGELFF
TRBV2	-	11	TRBJ1-1	-	TGTGCCAGCAGACCAGGGGTGGACGCTTTCTTT	CASRPGVDAFF
TRBV28	-	13	TRBJ2-1	TRBD2	TGTGCCAGCAGTTCGGGACTATCCAATGAGCAGTTCTTC	CASSSGLSNEQFF
TRBV6-6	-	14	TRBJ2-7	TRBD2	TGTGCCAGCAGGGCCATAGCGGGAGTTTCTGAGCAGTACTTC	CASRAIAGVSEQYF
TRBV4-3	once	15	TRBJ1-5	-	TGCGCCAGCAGCCAAGATATAGTCGGGTACCAGCCCCAGCATTTT	CASSQDIVGYQPQHF
TRBV2	-	16	TRBJ2-6	-	TGTGCCAGCAGCTCCGACAGGTACTCTGGGGCCAACGTCCTGACTTTC	CASSSDRYSGANVLTF
TRBV7-9	-	15	TRBJ2-3	-	TGTGCCAGCAGCTTCGTCCAGGGTGCGTCAGATACGCAGTATTTT	CASSFVQGASDTQYF
TRBV6-6	-	13	TRBJ2-7	-	TGTGCCAGCAGTGCCGTCGAGGGCGGGGAGCAGTACTTC	CASSAVEGGEQYF
TRBV6-6	few	12	TRBJ1-4	-	TGTGCCAGCCGACTGGCTGCCGAAAAACTGTTTTTT	CASRLAAEKLFF
TRBV9	-	15	TRBJ2-7	-	TGTGCCAGCAGCGTAAATAGCGGTTCGAGGAACGAGCAGTACTTC	CASSVNSGSRNEQYF
TRBV6-5	-	14	TRBJ1-6	TRBD1	TGTGCCAGCCACAGGGGGATGGGTAATTCACCCCTCCACTTT	CASHRGMGNSPLHF
TRBV12-3/TRBV12-4	-	12	TRBJ2-5	TRBD1	TGTGCCAGCCAGGGGGCCAAAGAGACCCAGTACTTC	CASQGAKETQYF
TRBV28	few	15	TRBJ2-1	TRBD1	TGTGCCAGCAGTTTATTTGGGACAGGGACCAGCGAGCAGTTCTTC	CASSLFGTGTSEQFF
TRBV10-3	few	13	TRBJ1-2	TRBD1	TGTGCCATCAGCTCCGACAGGGTGGTTGGCTACACCTTC	CAISSDRVVGYTF
TRBV18	-	15	TRBJ1-6	-	TGTGCCAGCTCACCCGGAGGACTCCCTTCGATGCCCCTCCACTTT	CASSPGGLPSMPLHF